This T cell receptor (beta chain) was obtained from a study of CD8 T cells in Susac syndrome. The authors carried out high-throughput sequencing of TCR beta. They applied it to CD8+ and CD4+ T cells obtained from blood. Trimming left V 5 bases short and J 0 bases short, with 7 bases between. The CDR3 is 14 residues long. The V gene's germline CDR1 is SEHNR and CDR2 FQNEAQ (reference sequence). A quantity of about 0.5 to 1 ug RNA underwent reverse transcription using random hexamers. The immunoSEQ assay covered 54 Vbeta and 13 Jbeta segments for CDR3. One entry per CDR3 protein results from TCRdb running MiXCR on the immunoSEQ multiplex PCR reads. This sample yields some 130,000 distinct CDR3 sequences, of which 95% are seen a single time; under 0.2% belongs to the top ten.

This clonotype originated in a human donor with Susac syndrome. J is TRBJ2-2 and V is TRBV7-9; perhaps TRBD2 as D (5 bases). The sample consisted of CD8+ T cells from PBMCs. The CDR3 DNA is TGTGCCAGCAGCGGGGAGACGAACACCGGGGAGCTGTTTTTT. It translates to CASSGETNTGELFF.